This entry features one TCR beta chain sequence. Its antigen remains unknown. The junction departs from the called germline gene at one end, perhaps through a read error. This CDR3 comprises 16 residues. Germline values: CDR1 SGHVS, CDR2 FNYEAQ. The data were taken from a study of T cells in Graves' hyperthyroidism and ophthalmopathy. Regarding the study as a whole: Ophthalmopathy and stable hyperthyroidism were told apart by a 13 V-J model.

Amplification of TCR beta CDR3 regions used RNA as the template. A set of HTBI primers served as the primers for a first-round RT-PCR of the TCR CDR3. MiXCR was run by TCRdb on the multiplex PCR reads, yielding one entry per CDR3 protein. This sample has roughly 840,000 distinct CDR3 sequences, with over 35% found just once. Sequenced input: blood. V is TRBV7-6 and J is TRBJ1-3, with D unclear. This clonotype originated in a man younger than 35 with Graves' hyperthyroidism. The CDR3 loop is CASSQVAVSFGNTIYF. The CDR3 DNA reads as TGCGCCAGCAGCCAAGTGGCCGTCTCTTTTGGAAACACCATATATTTT.